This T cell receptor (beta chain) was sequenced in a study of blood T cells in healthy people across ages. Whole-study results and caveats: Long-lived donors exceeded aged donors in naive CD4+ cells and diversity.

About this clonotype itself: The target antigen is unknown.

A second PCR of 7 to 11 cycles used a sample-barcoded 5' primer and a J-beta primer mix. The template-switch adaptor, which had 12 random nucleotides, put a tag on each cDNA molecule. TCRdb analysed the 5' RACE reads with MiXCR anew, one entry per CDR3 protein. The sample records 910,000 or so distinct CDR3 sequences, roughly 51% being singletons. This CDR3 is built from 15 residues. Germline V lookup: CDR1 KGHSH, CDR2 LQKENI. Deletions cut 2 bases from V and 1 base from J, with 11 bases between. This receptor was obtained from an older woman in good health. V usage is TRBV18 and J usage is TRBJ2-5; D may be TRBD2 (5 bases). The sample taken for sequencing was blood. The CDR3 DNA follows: TGTGCCAGCTCACCAGCGGGCAGATTCCAAGAGACCCAGTACTTC. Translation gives CASSPAGRFQETQYF.